The clone carrying this TCR beta chain showed up just a few times. This CDR3 has 14 residues. Germline loops: CDR1 MGHDK, CDR2 SYGVNS. V lost 4 bases to trimming and J lost 7 bases, with 14 bases between them. Molecules of cDNA were individually given unique molecular identifiers that were attached to them. TCRdb processed the 5' RACE reads anew with MiXCR; each CDR3 protein has one entry. This table has fewer than 75,000 distinct CDR3 sequences, around 20% appearing once. These data come from a study of early T cells in non-severe SARS-CoV-2 infection. Sample: whole blood, taken at baseline. V and J are TRBV25-1 and TRBJ2-1; TRBD2 might be the D (7 bases). The TCR comes from an adult who was a healthcare worker with PCR-confirmed SARS-CoV-2 infection or an uninfected control (not recorded which). Here the CDR3 reads CASSVPGGRNEQFF. In DNA, the CDR3 is TGTGCCAGCAGTGTCCCGGGGGGCAGGAATGAGCAGTTCTTC.